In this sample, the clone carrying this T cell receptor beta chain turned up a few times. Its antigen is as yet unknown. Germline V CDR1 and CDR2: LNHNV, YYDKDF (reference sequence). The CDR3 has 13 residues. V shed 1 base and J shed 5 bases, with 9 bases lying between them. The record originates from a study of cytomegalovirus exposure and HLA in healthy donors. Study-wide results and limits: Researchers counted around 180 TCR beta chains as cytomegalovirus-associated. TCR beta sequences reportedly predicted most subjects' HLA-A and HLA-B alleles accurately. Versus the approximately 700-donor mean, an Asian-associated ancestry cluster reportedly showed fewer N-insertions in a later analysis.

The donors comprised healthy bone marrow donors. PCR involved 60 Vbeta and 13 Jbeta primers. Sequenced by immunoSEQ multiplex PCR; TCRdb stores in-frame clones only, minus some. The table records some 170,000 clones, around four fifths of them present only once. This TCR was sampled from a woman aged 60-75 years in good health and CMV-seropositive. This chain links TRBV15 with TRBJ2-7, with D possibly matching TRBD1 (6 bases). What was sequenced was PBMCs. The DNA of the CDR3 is TGTGCCACCAGCAGAGCCAGGGGCAACGAGCAGTACTTC. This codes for CATSRARGNEQYF.